This is a list of T cell receptor beta chains from one sample in a study of beta chain features in type 1 diabetes. Profiling relied on immunoSEQ multiplex PCR, and the TCRdb table lists in-frame clones only, not all of them. The sample lists over 350,000 clones, less than 15% occurring once. Sequencing was carried out using naive CD4+ T cells from blood. These receptors were collected from a woman under 30 in good health. The CDR3 runs from the conserved cysteine through the conserved F or W. The order of the fields is V gene, J gene, D gene, clone size, CDR3 DNA, CDR3 protein. D genes are given only for firm matches. Not every row has a clone size; where given, it reads once, few, many or a size class.

V gene: TRBV7-9
J gene: TRBJ2-4
D gene: TRBD2
clone size: NA
CDR3 DNA: TGTGCCAGCAGCCCTCTAGCGGGGGGGGACATTCAGTACTTC
CDR3 protein: CASSPLAGGDIQYF

V gene: TRBV5-1
J gene: TRBJ2-1
D gene: NA
clone size: NA
CDR3 DNA: TGCGCCAGCAGCTTGGTAGTGAGCGAGAGCAATGAGCAGTTCTTC
CDR3 protein: CASSLVVSESNEQFF

V gene: TRBV11-1
J gene: TRBJ2-1
D gene: NA
clone size: few
CDR3 DNA: TGTGCCAGCAGCTTAGGTAACAATGAGCAGTTCTTC
CDR3 protein: CASSLGNNEQFF

V gene: TRBV18
J gene: TRBJ2-7
D gene: NA
clone size: NA
CDR3 DNA: TGTGCCAGCCAAAAAGACAGGAACTACGAGCAGTACTTC
CDR3 protein: CASQKDRNYEQYF

V gene: TRBV5-1
J gene: TRBJ2-3
D gene: TRBD2
clone size: NA
CDR3 DNA: TGCGCCAGCAGCTCCGGAGCGGGACTAGATACGCAGTATTTT
CDR3 protein: CASSSGAGLDTQYF

V gene: TRBV27
J gene: TRBJ1-1
D gene: NA
clone size: few
CDR3 DNA: TGTGCCAGCAGTTACACCGAGAACACTGAAGCTTTCTTT
CDR3 protein: CASSYTENTEAFF

V gene: TRBV29-1
J gene: TRBJ2-7
D gene: TRBD1
clone size: few
CDR3 DNA: TGCAGCGTCCCTAACGACAGGGCCAGCTCCTACGAGCAGTACTTC
CDR3 protein: CSVPNDRASSYEQYF

V gene: TRBV4-1
J gene: TRBJ2-7
D gene: TRBD1
clone size: NA
CDR3 DNA: TGCGCCAGCAGCCATAACGGACAGGGGAAGTACTTC
CDR3 protein: CASSHNGQGKYF

V gene: TRBV28
J gene: TRBJ1-2
D gene: TRBD1
clone size: NA
CDR3 DNA: TGTGCCAGCAGTTCCTGGACAGGAGGGTCCTATGGCTACACCTTC
CDR3 protein: CASSSWTGGSYGYTF

V gene: TRBV9
J gene: TRBJ2-3
D gene: NA
clone size: few
CDR3 DNA: TGTGCCAGCAGCCCCCCCGGCGGCCACACAGATACGCAGTATTTT
CDR3 protein: CASSPPGGHTDTQYF

V gene: TRBV19
J gene: TRBJ1-1
D gene: NA
clone size: NA
CDR3 DNA: TGTGCCAGTAGGACACAGGGTGGCACTGAAGCTTTCTTT
CDR3 protein: CASRTQGGTEAFF

V gene: TRBV25-1
J gene: TRBJ2-7
D gene: NA
clone size: few
CDR3 DNA: TGTGCCAGCAGTGAGTCCCTCGGAGCGAACGAGCAGTACTTC
CDR3 protein: CASSESLGANEQYF

V gene: TRBV7-8
J gene: TRBJ1-5
D gene: NA
clone size: NA
CDR3 DNA: TGTGCCAGCAGCTTGTCAGGCAATCAGCCCCAGCATTTT
CDR3 protein: CASSLSGNQPQHF

V gene: TRBV30
J gene: TRBJ2-7
D gene: NA
clone size: NA
CDR3 DNA: TGTGCCTGGAGTGTACTAATGGCACCACCCGAGCAGTACTTC
CDR3 protein: CAWSVLMAPPEQYF

V gene: TRBV4-1
J gene: TRBJ2-5
D gene: TRBD1
clone size: NA
CDR3 DNA: TGCGCCAGCAGAGATCTGACAGGGGGGAGGGAGTACTTC
CDR3 protein: CASRDLTGGREYF

V gene: TRBV5-4
J gene: TRBJ2-1
D gene: NA
clone size: NA
CDR3 DNA: TGTGCCAGCAGCTTCCTTACAGGGCATGAGCAGTTCTTC
CDR3 protein: CASSFLTGHEQFF

V gene: TRBV30
J gene: TRBJ2-6
D gene: TRBD1
clone size: few
CDR3 DNA: TGTGCCTGGGATCTTTTTACCGGGACAGGGGGAGCTGGGGCCAACGTCCTGACTTTC
CDR3 protein: CAWDLFTGTGGAGANVLTF

V gene: TRBV5-1
J gene: TRBJ2-3
D gene: NA
clone size: NA
CDR3 DNA: TGCGCCAGCAGCTTTGGCAGTGGGAGAAGTGCAGATACGCAGTATTTT
CDR3 protein: CASSFGSGRSADTQYF

V gene: TRBV6-6
J gene: TRBJ1-1
D gene: TRBD1
clone size: NA
CDR3 DNA: TGTGCCAGCAGTTCCAAGGGACAGGGGAACACTGAAGCTTTCTTT
CDR3 protein: CASSSKGQGNTEAFF

V gene: TRBV6-5
J gene: TRBJ2-7
D gene: NA
clone size: NA
CDR3 DNA: TGTGCCAGCAGTCTCCGGGGGACAGCCTCCTACGAGCAGTACTTC
CDR3 protein: CASSLRGTASYEQYF

V gene: TRBV30
J gene: TRBJ2-7
D gene: TRBD2
clone size: few
CDR3 DNA: TGTGCCTGCTGGACTAGTACGTCCTACGAGCAGTACTTC
CDR3 protein: CACWTSTSYEQYF

V gene: TRBV5-1
J gene: TRBJ2-7
D gene: TRBD2
clone size: NA
CDR3 DNA: TGCGCCAGCAGCACCGGGACTAGCGGGCCCTACGAGCAGTACTTC
CDR3 protein: CASSTGTSGPYEQYF

V gene: TRBV7-2
J gene: TRBJ1-1
D gene: NA
clone size: few
CDR3 DNA: TGTGCCAGCAGCAGCCGGGAGAACACTGAAGCTTTCTTT
CDR3 protein: CASSSRENTEAFF

V gene: TRBV5-4
J gene: TRBJ2-5
D gene: TRBD1
clone size: NA
CDR3 DNA: TGTGCCAGCAGCTTGGACAGGGGGACACAAGAGACCCAGTACTTC
CDR3 protein: CASSLDRGTQETQYF

V gene: TRBV6-5
J gene: TRBJ1-2
D gene: NA
clone size: NA
CDR3 DNA: TGTGCCAGCAGTTACTCCGACAGAGCCGGTGGCTACACCTTC
CDR3 protein: CASSYSDRAGGYTF

V gene: TRBV7-8
J gene: TRBJ2-1
D gene: TRBD2
clone size: NA
CDR3 DNA: TGTGCCAGCAGCTTAGGCGGGGGAATCTACAATGAGCAGTTCTTC
CDR3 protein: CASSLGGGIYNEQFF

V gene: TRBV9
J gene: TRBJ2-7
D gene: TRBD1
clone size: few
CDR3 DNA: TGTGCCAGCAGCCGAGTCGGGACAGCAGCCTACGAGCAGTACTTC
CDR3 protein: CASSRVGTAAYEQYF

V gene: TRBV30
J gene: TRBJ2-6
D gene: TRBD1
clone size: NA
CDR3 DNA: TGTGCCTGGGGGACAGGGGTTTTGTCTGGGGCCAACGTCCTGACTTTC
CDR3 protein: CAWGTGVLSGANVLTF

V gene: TRBV14
J gene: TRBJ1-5
D gene: NA
clone size: few
CDR3 DNA: TGTGCCAGCAGCCAAGGAGGAGATCAGCCCCAGCATTTT
CDR3 protein: CASSQGGDQPQHF

V gene: TRBV7-2
J gene: TRBJ2-7
D gene: NA
clone size: NA
CDR3 DNA: TGTGCCAGCAGCTTACCGACTAGACCTCCCTACGAGCAGTACTTC
CDR3 protein: CASSLPTRPPYEQYF

V gene: TRBV6-6
J gene: TRBJ2-1
D gene: TRBD2
clone size: few
CDR3 DNA: TGTGCCAGCAGCTCGGCCCCTAGCGGGAGGGTCGAGCAGTTCTTC
CDR3 protein: CASSSAPSGRVEQFF

V gene: TRBV7-3
J gene: TRBJ2-5
D gene: NA
clone size: NA
CDR3 DNA: TGTGCCAGCAGCTTAAACGGTGGAGAGACCCAGTACTTC
CDR3 protein: CASSLNGGETQYF

V gene: TRBV5-1
J gene: TRBJ2-1
D gene: TRBD2
clone size: once
CDR3 DNA: TGCGCCAGCAGACTCCCGGGACTAGCCTCCAATGAGCAGTTCTTC
CDR3 protein: CASRLPGLASNEQFF

V gene: TRBV11-1
J gene: TRBJ2-1
D gene: TRBD2
clone size: few
CDR3 DNA: TGTGCCAGCAGCGGCCTAGCGGGGCCAGGGTACAATGAGCAGTTCTTC
CDR3 protein: CASSGLAGPGYNEQFF

V gene: TRBV20-1
J gene: TRBJ1-2
D gene: NA
clone size: few
CDR3 DNA: TGCAGTGCTAGAGACAATGGCTACACCTTC
CDR3 protein: CSARDNGYTF

V gene: TRBV5-1
J gene: TRBJ2-7
D gene: TRBD2
clone size: few
CDR3 DNA: TGCGCCAGCAAAGGGACTAGAGGCGCCGAGCAGTACTTC
CDR3 protein: CASKGTRGAEQYF

V gene: TRBV27
J gene: TRBJ1-2
D gene: NA
clone size: NA
CDR3 DNA: TGTGCCAGCTGGGAGCGGAGTGGGGTAGGCTACACCTTC
CDR3 protein: CASWERSGVGYTF

V gene: TRBV6-6
J gene: TRBJ2-5
D gene: TRBD2
clone size: few
CDR3 DNA: TGTGCCAGCAGCCGTAGCGGGGCACAAGAGACCCAGTACTTC
CDR3 protein: CASSRSGAQETQYF

V gene: TRBV5-6
J gene: TRBJ1-2
D gene: TRBD1
clone size: NA
CDR3 DNA: TGTGCCAGCAGCTCAAGGGGGCGCGAGGTGGGCTACACCTTC
CDR3 protein: CASSSRGREVGYTF

V gene: TRBV30
J gene: TRBJ1-4
D gene: NA
clone size: NA
CDR3 DNA: TGTGCCTGGAGGGCCAGGAATGAAAAACTGTTTTTT
CDR3 protein: CAWRARNEKLFF

V gene: TRBV5-4
J gene: TRBJ2-5
D gene: TRBD1
clone size: few
CDR3 DNA: TGTGCCAGCAGCTTGCGGCGACAGGGGGCCGGGGAGACCCAGTACTTC
CDR3 protein: CASSLRRQGAGETQYF

V gene: TRBV7-3
J gene: TRBJ1-1
D gene: TRBD1
clone size: NA
CDR3 DNA: TGTGCCAGCAGCGCGACAGGGGGCAGAGCTGAAGCTTTCTTT
CDR3 protein: CASSATGGRAEAFF

V gene: TRBV14
J gene: TRBJ2-3
D gene: NA
clone size: NA
CDR3 DNA: TGTGCCAGCCGAAAAGGGGGCACAGATACGCAGTATTTT
CDR3 protein: CASRKGGTDTQYF

V gene: TRBV5-1
J gene: TRBJ2-2
D gene: TRBD2
clone size: NA
CDR3 DNA: TGCGCCAGCAGGCGGGAGGAGGTCACCGGGGAGCTGTTTTTT
CDR3 protein: CASRREEVTGELFF

V gene: TRBV5-1
J gene: TRBJ2-3
D gene: TRBD2
clone size: NA
CDR3 DNA: TGCGCCAGCAGACTCTACACCGGGACTAGCGGGAGTGCAGATACGCAGTATTTT
CDR3 protein: CASRLYTGTSGSADTQYF

V gene: TRBV6-1
J gene: TRBJ2-7
D gene: NA
clone size: NA
CDR3 DNA: TGTGCCAGCAGAGAGCAGGGGCTCTACGAGCAGTACTTC
CDR3 protein: CASREQGLYEQYF